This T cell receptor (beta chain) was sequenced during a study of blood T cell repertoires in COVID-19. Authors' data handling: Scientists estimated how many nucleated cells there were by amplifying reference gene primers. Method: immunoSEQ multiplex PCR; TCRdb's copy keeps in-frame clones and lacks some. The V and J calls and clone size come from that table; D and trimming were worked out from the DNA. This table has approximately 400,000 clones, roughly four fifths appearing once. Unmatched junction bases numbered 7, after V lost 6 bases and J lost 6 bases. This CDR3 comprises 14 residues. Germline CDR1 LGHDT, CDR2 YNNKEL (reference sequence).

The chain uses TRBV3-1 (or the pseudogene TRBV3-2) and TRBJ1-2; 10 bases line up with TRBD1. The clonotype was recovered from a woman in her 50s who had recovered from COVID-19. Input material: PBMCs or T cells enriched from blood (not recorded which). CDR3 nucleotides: TGTGCCAGCAGGAAAACAGGACAGGGGGATGGCTACACCTTC. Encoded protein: CASRKTGQGDGYTF.